This T cell receptor beta chain was sequenced for a study of blood T cells in healthy people across ages. V dropped 6 bases and J dropped 6 bases, with 14 bases sitting between them. The CDR3 totals 14 residues. Germline assignment: CDR1 MGHDK and CDR2 SYGVNS. A second PCR of 7 to 11 cycles used a sample-barcoded 5' primer and a J-beta primer mix. Individual samples furnished no less than 2.5 million CDR3-containing paired-end reads apiece. In TCRdb, the 5' RACE reads were re-called with MiXCR into one record per CDR3 protein. The sample lists about 780,000 distinct CDR3 sequences, roughly 25% occurring once. Each donor was a healthy Caucasian individual from Russia, aged about 6 to 95. The same sample was also used in a study of T cells of mothers and their children. According to that study: The output of TCR recombination is shaped by thymic selection similarly in related and unrelated pairs.

This receptor was obtained from a boy younger than 18 in good health. Sequencing was performed on blood. The V gene is TRBV25-1, the J gene TRBJ1-4; D is unresolved. In DNA form, the CDR3 reads TGTGCCAGCAGCCACGGGGAGGTTGATGAAAAACTGTTTTTT. This codes for CASSHGEVDEKLFF.